The next 25 T cell receptor beta chains were all read from a single sample in a study of cytomegalovirus exposure and HLA in healthy donors. PCR amplification relied on 60 Vbeta primers (plus 13 Jbeta primers). Profiling relied on immunoSEQ multiplex PCR, and the TCRdb table lists in-frame clones only, not all of them. Counted here are 95,000 to 150,000 clones, more than 65% occurring once; the ten biggest clones make up approximately 13%. Sequenced: PBMCs. The receptors originated from a woman aged 55-70 years in good health and CMV-seropositive.

This chain uses TRBV7-3 with TRBJ2-1; 10 bases align to TRBD2. Germline loops: CDR1 SGHTA, CDR2 FQGTGA. The CDR3 is 15 amino acids. The V and J ends lost 5 bases and 4 bases, in that order; junction bases with no gene match: 5. In nucleotides, the CDR3 is TGTGCCAGCAGCGCTAGCGGGGGCCAGTACAATGAGCAGTTCTTC. Its translation is CASSASGGQYNEQFF. Full variable domain (missing parts from reference TRBV7-3 and TRBJ2-1): GAGVSQTPSNKVTEKGKYVELRCDPISGHTALYWYRQSLGQGPEFLIYFQGTGAADDSGLPNDRFFAVRPEGSVSTLKIQRTERGDSAVYLCASSASGGQYNEQFFGPGTRLTVL.

The chain employs TRBV19 and TRBJ2-1; 8 bases are shared with TRBD1. The germline V gene encodes CDR1 LNHDA and CDR2 SQIVND (reference sequence). The ends lost 3 bases at V and 4 bases at J; junction bases unmatched: 2. This CDR3 is built from 14 residues. This CDR3 is CASSIGDRYNEQFF. The CDR3 coding sequence is TGTGCCAGTAGTATTGGGGACAGGTACAATGAGCAGTTCTTC.

The gene calls are TRBV5-1 and TRBJ2-1, with 11 bases lining up with TRBD2. The CDR3 covers 16 residues. J lost 7 bases, V lost 4 bases, and 10 bases had no gene match. Germline V gene lookup returns CDR1 SGHRS and CDR2 YFSETQ. CDR3 amino acids: CASSRTSGSSRNEQFF. The CDR3 nucleotides read TGCGCCAGCAGCAGAACTAGCGGGAGCAGTCGGAATGAGCAGTTCTTC.

The chain is built from TRBV10-1 and TRBJ2-1; 9 bases map to TRBD2. The CDR3 has 15 amino acids. J was trimmed by 6 bases and V by 3 bases; bases with no gene match: 6. Germline CDR1 is WNHNN and CDR2 is SYGVQD (reference sequence). Written as DNA, the CDR3 is TGCGCCAGCAGTGACTCATTAGCGGGAGTCAATGAGCAGTTCTTC. This codes for CASSDSLAGVNEQFF.

V gene TRBV7-2 combines with J gene TRBJ2-7; D may be TRBD1 (6 bases). The CDR3 extends over 14 amino acids. Germline V gives CDR1 SGHTA, CDR2 FQGNSA. Trimming left V 0 bases short and J 3 bases short, with 9 bases between. The CDR3 DNA sequence: TGTGCCAGCAGCTTAGCACAGGGATTCTACGAGCAGTACTTC. Amino acids: CASSLAQGFYEQYF.

The J gene is TRBJ2-1, the V gene TRBV11-2, with 8 bases that match TRBD2. This CDR3 is built from 17 residues. Germline V gene data show CDR1 as SGHAT and CDR2 as FQNNGV. Germline trimming cut 2 bases from V and 0 bases from J; bases unmatched to any gene: 6. CDR3 DNA: TGTGCCAGCAGCTTACCCGGGGGGGCAAGCTCCTACAATGAGCAGTTCTTC. This translates into CASSLPGGASSYNEQFF.

This rearrangement joins TRBV4-3 to TRBJ1-1, with 7 bases identical to TRBD1. Germline assignment: CDR1 LGHNA and CDR2 YSLEER. V gave up 1 base and J gave up 2 bases; unmatched junction bases: 7. The CDR3 sequence is 16 residues long. The CDR3 loop reads CASSQVLTGPNTEAFF. CDR3 sequence (DNA): TGCGCCAGCAGCCAAGTCTTGACAGGGCCTAACACTGAAGCTTTCTTT.

The gene calls are TRBV27 and TRBJ1-1, with D maybe TRBD1 (5 bases). V dropped 0 bases and J dropped 8 bases, with 7 bases sitting between them. Germline V gene lookup returns CDR1 MNHEY and CDR2 SMNVEV (reference sequence). The CDR3 length is 12 residues. The chain's CDR3 is CASSLSGREAFF. Here the CDR3 DNA reads TGTGCCAGCAGTTTATCGGGGCGAGAAGCTTTCTTT.

The chain recombines TRBV18 with TRBJ1-2; 10 positions agree with TRBD1. V shed 1 base and J 6 bases; nucleotides not matched to a gene: 5. Germline V gives CDR1 KGHSH, CDR2 LQKENI. This CDR3 spans 15 amino acids. The CDR3 nucleotides read TGTGCCAGCTCACCACTCGAAGGGACAGGGGATGGCTACACCTTC. It codes for CASSPLEGTGDGYTF. Using reference TRBV18 and TRBJ1-2 for the parts outside the CDR3, the full variable domain is NAGVMQNPRHLVRRRGQEARLRCSPMKGHSHVYWYRQLPEEGLKFMVYLQKENIIDESGMPKERFSAEFPKEGPSILRIQQVVRGDSAAYFCASSPLEGTGDGYTFGSGTRLTVV.

This chain connects TRBV9 to TRBJ2-6, with 10 bases identical to TRBD2. V dropped 4 bases and J dropped 0; count of bases not matched to a gene: 7. Germline values: CDR1 SGDLS, CDR2 YYNGEE. CDR3 length: 18 residues. CDR3 residues: CASSPRTSGYSGANVLTF. The CDR3 DNA reads TGTGCCAGCAGCCCTCGGACTAGCGGATACTCTGGGGCCAACGTCCTGACTTTC.

This chain connects TRBV2 to TRBJ2-6, with D possibly being TRBD1 (5 bases). Trimming took 5 bases from V and 0 from J, leaving 17 bases between them. This CDR3 spans 18 amino acids. Germline V CDR1 and CDR2: SNHLY, FYNNEI. CDR3 amino acids: CASSTTDTRFSGANVLTF. CDR3 DNA sequence: TGTGCCAGCAGTACGACAGACACAAGATTCTCTGGGGCCAACGTCCTGACTTTC.

V usage is TRBV23-1 and J usage is TRBJ1-1, with no clear D. TRBV23-1 is classed as an ORF, of uncertain function. V was clipped by 5 bases and J by 5 bases, with 15 bases between them. This CDR3 is built from 14 residues. CDR3 DNA: TGCGCCAGCAGTAACTCCGGAGGATGTACTGAAGCTTTCTTT. Its protein product is CASSNSGGCTEAFF.

CDR3 region: CASSMGGPYEQYF. CDR3 DNA: TGTGCCAGTAGTATGGGCGGGCCCTACGAGCAGTACTTC. The genes are TRBV19 and TRBJ2-7, with a possible D match to TRBD2 (5 bases). CDR3 length: 13 amino acids. Germline V CDR1 and CDR2: LNHDA, SQIVND (reference sequence). V was shortened by 3 bases and J by 2 bases, with 8 bases between the two germline ends.

This clone was counted only a few times. This chain joins TRBV25-1 and TRBJ1-2; TRBD1 aligns across 8 bases. The junction had 9 bases not matched to a gene; V was cut back by 7 bases and J by 8 bases. The CDR3 has 13 residues. CDR1 MGHDK and CDR2 SYGVNS come from the germline V gene. The CDR3: CASTPTGTGGYTF. CDR3 in DNA: TGTGCCAGCACCCCGACAGGGACAGGCGGCTACACCTTC.

The chain employs TRBV28 and TRBJ2-1; possibly TRBD2 for D (6 bases). Trimming left V 3 bases short and J 2 bases short, with 14 bases between. Per the germline V gene, CDR1 is MDHEN and CDR2 is SYDVKM. CDR3 length: 16 amino acids. The DNA of the CDR3 is TGTGCCAGCAGTTTGAAAAGACGCGGGGCCTACAATGAGCAGTTCTTC. The encoded protein is CASSLKRRGAYNEQFF.

This chain uses TRBV5-1 with TRBJ1-5, with 8 bases fitting TRBD1. The CDR3 spans 15 residues. V trimming: 4 bases; J trimming: 6 bases; junction bases outside the gene matches: 9. The germline gives CDR1 SGHRS, CDR2 YFSETQ. The CDR3 sequence: CASSEQGGVGQPQHF. CDR3 bases: TGCGCCAGCAGCGAACAGGGGGGGGTCGGTCAGCCCCAGCATTTT.

The rearrangement uses TRBV7-6 and TRBJ2-3; tentatively, D is TRBD2 (5 bases). Trimming removed 2 bases from V and 4 bases from J, with 19 bases in between. Germline V gene sequence: CDR1 SGHVS, CDR2 FNYEAQ. The CDR3 loop spans 17 amino acids. CDR3 protein: CASSLLGSPVGADTQYF. CDR3 nucleotide sequence: TGTGCCAGCAGCTTACTTGGGTCGCCTGTCGGGGCAGATACGCAGTATTTT.

The gene calls are TRBV5-8 and TRBJ2-1; 10 bases agree with TRBD2. The length of the CDR3 is 16 residues. Germline trimming cut 0 bases from V and 6 bases from J; bases unmatched to any gene: 6. Germline V lookup: CDR1 SGHTS, CDR2 YDEGEE. CDR3 residues: CASSLAYLAGGNEQFF. Written as DNA, the CDR3 is TGTGCCAGCAGCTTGGCCTATTTAGCGGGGGGCAATGAGCAGTTCTTC.

The chain is built from TRBV7-2 and TRBJ1-2; TRBD1 aligns across 7 bases. CDR3 size: 12 residues. Germline loops: CDR1 SGHTA, CDR2 FQGNSA. The J segment lost 8 bases and the V segment lost 5 bases, leaving 5 bases of the junction unmatched. The CDR3 region is CASSLTGVGYTF. Written as DNA, the CDR3 is TGTGCCAGCAGCCTCACAGGGGTCGGCTACACCTTC.

This clone was seen once. This sequence joins TRBV11-2 and TRBJ2-7; D gene ambiguous. Trimming shortened V by 7 bases and J by 4 bases, and 17 bases separated the two germline ends. Germline V CDR1 and CDR2: SGHAT, FQNNGV. This CDR3 is 14 amino acids long. CDR3 sequence: CASTLGDLRYEQYF. The CDR3, as DNA: TGTGCCAGCACCCTGGGCGATTTACGTTACGAGCAGTACTTC.

This chain links TRBV29-1 with TRBJ2-1, with 7 bases identical to TRBD1. The CDR3 is made up of 15 amino acids. Germline V gene data show CDR1 as SQVTM and CDR2 as ANQGSEA. Losses at the gene ends were 7 bases for V and 7 bases for J; bases not matched to a gene: 16. The CDR3 DNA reads as TGCAGCGCAAAAGCCCCGGGACAGCAGGTGAATGAGCAGTTCTTC. It is translated as CSAKAPGQQVNEQFF.

The rearrangement joins TRBV27 to TRBJ2-1, with 14 nucleotides matching TRBD2. V dropped 3 bases and J dropped 8; count of bases not matched to a gene: 6. The V gene's germline CDR1 is MNHEY and CDR2 SMNVEV (reference sequence). The CDR3 contains 16 residues. Here the CDR3 reads CASSLGLAGDWDEQFF. CDR3 nucleotide sequence: TGTGCCAGCAGTTTGGGACTAGCGGGGGATTGGGATGAGCAGTTCTTC.

V gene TRBV19 combines with J gene TRBJ2-2; perhaps TRBD2 as D (6 bases). Trimming took 3 bases from V and 4 from J, leaving 12 bases between them. The CDR3 is 15 amino acids. Per the germline V gene, CDR1 is LNHDA and CDR2 is SQIVND (reference sequence). CDR3: CASSIPGTRTGELFF. Here the CDR3 DNA reads TGTGCCAGTAGTATTCCAGGGACTCGCACCGGGGAGCTGTTTTTT. The variable domain in full, with the rest retrieved from reference TRBV19 and TRBJ2-2, is DGGITQSPKYLFRKEGQNVTLSCEQNLNHDAMYWYRQDPGQGLRLIYYSQIVNDFQKGDIAEGYSVSREKKESFPLTVTSAQKNPTAFYLCASSIPGTRTGELFFGEGSRLTVL.

A remark on this clone: Other DNA sequences in this sample translate to the same CDR3. The V gene is TRBV7-2, the J gene TRBJ2-5; D is unresolved. The V and J ends lost 5 bases and 5 bases respectively, with 6 bases between them. The CDR3 contains 11 residues. The germline V gene encodes CDR1 SGHTA and CDR2 FQGNSA. CDR3 DNA: TGTGCCAGCAGCCCTCGGGAGACCCAGTACTTC. This translates into CASSPRETQYF.

The chain combines TRBV6-1 with TRBJ1-5, with D unresolved. V was trimmed by 4 bases and J by 6 bases, leaving 13 bases between them. This CDR3 spans 14 amino acids. Germline V gene lookup returns CDR1 MNHNS and CDR2 SASEGT. The CDR3 DNA follows: TGTGCCAGCAGTGGAACTAGTACCGGTCAGCCCCAGCATTTT. Its protein product is CASSGTSTGQPQHF.